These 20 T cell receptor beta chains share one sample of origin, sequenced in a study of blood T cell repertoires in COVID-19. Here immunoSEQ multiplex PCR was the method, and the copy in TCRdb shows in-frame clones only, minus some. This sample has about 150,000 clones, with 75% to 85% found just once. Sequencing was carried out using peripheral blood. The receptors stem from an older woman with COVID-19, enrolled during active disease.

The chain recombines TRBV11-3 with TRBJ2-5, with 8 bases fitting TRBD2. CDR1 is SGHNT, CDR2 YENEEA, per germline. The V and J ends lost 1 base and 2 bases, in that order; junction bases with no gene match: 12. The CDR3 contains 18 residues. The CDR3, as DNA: TGTGCCAGCAGCTTAGGTGACTACCCCGGCGGGGGGCAAGAGACCCAGTACTTC. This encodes CASSLGDYPGGGQETQYF. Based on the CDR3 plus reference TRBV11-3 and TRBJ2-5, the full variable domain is EAGVVQSPRYKIIEKKQPVAFWCNPISGHNTLYWYLQNLGQGPELLIRYENEEAVDDSQLPKDRFSAERLKGVDSTLKIQPAELGDSAVYLCASSLGDYPGGGQETQYFGPGTRLLVL.

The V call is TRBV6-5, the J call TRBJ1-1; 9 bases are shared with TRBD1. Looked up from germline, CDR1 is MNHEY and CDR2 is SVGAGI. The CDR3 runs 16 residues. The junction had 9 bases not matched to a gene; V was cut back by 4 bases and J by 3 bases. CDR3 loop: CASSSTGTGRDTEAFF. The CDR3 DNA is TGTGCCAGCAGTTCCACCGGGACAGGGCGGGACACTGAAGCTTTCTTT.

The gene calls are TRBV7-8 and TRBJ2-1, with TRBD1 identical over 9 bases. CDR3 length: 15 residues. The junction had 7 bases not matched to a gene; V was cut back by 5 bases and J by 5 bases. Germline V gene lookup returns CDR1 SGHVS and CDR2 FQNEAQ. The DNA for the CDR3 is TGTGCCAGCAGCACCTGGGACAGGGCCAACAATGAGCAGTTCTTC. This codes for CASSTWDRANNEQFF.

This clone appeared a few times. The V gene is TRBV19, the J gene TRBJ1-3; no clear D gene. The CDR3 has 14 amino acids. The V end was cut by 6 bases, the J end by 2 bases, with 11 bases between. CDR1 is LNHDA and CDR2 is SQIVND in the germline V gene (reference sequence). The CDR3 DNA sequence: TGTGCCAGTAGCAGCGGAACAGCTGGAAACACCATATATTTT. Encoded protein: CASSSGTAGNTIYF.

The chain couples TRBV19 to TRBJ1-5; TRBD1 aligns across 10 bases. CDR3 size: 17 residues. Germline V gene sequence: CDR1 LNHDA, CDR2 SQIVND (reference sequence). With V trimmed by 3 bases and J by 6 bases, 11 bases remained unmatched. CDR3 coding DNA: TGTGCCAGTAGTATCTCCCAGGCGACAGGGGGCGTTCAGCCCCAGCATTTT. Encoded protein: CASSISQATGGVQPQHF.

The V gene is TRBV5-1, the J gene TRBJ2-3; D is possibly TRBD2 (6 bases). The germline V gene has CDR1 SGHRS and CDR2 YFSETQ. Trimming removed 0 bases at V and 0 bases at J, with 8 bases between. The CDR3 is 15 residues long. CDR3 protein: CASSLGRGSTDTQYF. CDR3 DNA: TGCGCCAGCAGCTTGGGTCGGGGGAGCACAGATACGCAGTATTTT.

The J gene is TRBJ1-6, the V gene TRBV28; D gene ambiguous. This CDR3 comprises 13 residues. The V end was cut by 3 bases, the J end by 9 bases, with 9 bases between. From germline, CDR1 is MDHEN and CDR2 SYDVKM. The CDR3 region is CASSFPQISPLHF. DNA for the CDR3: TGTGCCAGCAGTTTCCCACAGATTTCACCCCTCCACTTT.

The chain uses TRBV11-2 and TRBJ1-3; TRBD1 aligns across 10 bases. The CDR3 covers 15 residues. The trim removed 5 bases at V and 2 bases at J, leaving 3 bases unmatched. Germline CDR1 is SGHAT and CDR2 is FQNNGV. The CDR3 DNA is TGTGCCAGCAGCGCCGGGACAGGGGCTGGAAACACCATATATTTT. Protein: CASSAGTGAGNTIYF. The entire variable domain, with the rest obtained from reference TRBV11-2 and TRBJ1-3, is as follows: EAGVAQSPRYKIIEKRQSVAFWCNPISGHATLYWYQQILGQGPKLLIQFQNNGVVDDSQLPKDRFSAERLKGVDSTLKIQPAKLEDSAVYLCASSAGTGAGNTIYFGEGSWLTVV.

The CDR3 spells CASSKPRADSFSGNTIYF. The CDR3 DNA sequence: TGTGCCAGCAGCAAACCCCGCGCGGACAGCTTCTCTGGAAACACCATATATTTT. This chain joins TRBV27 and TRBJ1-3, with D tentatively TRBD1 (6 bases). This CDR3 is built from 18 residues. Per the germline V gene, CDR1 is MNHEY and CDR2 is SMNVEV (reference sequence). V was cut by 6 bases and J by 0 bases, with 21 bases left in between.

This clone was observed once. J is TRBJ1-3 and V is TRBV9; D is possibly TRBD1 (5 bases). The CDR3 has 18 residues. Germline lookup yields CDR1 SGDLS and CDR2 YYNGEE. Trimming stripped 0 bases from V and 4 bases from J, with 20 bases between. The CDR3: CASSVAPSQGEGGNTIYF. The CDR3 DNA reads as TGTGCCAGCAGCGTAGCTCCTTCCCAAGGGGAAGGAGGAAACACCATATATTTT.

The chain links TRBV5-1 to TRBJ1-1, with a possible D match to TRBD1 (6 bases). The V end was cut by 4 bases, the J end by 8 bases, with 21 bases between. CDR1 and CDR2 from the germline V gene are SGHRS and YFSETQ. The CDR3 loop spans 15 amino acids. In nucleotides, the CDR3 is TGCGCCAGCAGCCCCTGGGGTTCCGGACAGCGAGAAGCTTTCTTT. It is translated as CASSPWGSGQREAFF.

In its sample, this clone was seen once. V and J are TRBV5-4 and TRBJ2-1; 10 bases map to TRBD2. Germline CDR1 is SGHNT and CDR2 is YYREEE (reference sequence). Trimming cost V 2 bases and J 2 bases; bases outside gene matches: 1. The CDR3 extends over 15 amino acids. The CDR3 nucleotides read TGTGCCAGCAGCTTAAGCGGGAGGGCCTACAATGAGCAGTTCTTC. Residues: CASSLSGRAYNEQFF.

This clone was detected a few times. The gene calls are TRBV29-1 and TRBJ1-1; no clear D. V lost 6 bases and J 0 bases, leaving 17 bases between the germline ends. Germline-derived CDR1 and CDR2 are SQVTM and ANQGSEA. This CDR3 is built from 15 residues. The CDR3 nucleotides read TGCAGCGTCCGCTCATCTACAGCTATGAACACTGAAGCTTTCTTT. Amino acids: CSVRSSTAMNTEAFF.

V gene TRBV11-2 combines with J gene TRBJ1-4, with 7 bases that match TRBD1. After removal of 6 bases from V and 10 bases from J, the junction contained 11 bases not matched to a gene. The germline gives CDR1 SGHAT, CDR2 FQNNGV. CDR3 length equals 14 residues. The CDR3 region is CASRQDRVGGKLFF. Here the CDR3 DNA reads TGTGCCAGCAGGCAAGACAGGGTAGGCGGAAAACTGTTTTTT.

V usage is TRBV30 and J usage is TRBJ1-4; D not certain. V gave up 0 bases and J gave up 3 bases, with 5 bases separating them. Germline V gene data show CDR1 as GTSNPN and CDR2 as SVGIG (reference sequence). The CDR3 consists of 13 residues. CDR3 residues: CAWSVAANEKLFF. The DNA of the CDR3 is TGTGCCTGGAGTGTAGCCGCTAATGAAAAACTGTTTTTT.

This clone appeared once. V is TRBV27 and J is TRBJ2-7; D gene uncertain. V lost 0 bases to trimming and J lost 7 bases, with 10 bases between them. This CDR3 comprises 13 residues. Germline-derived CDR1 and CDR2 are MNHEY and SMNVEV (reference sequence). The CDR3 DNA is TGTGCCAGCAGTTTATCCCCTGTTGCGGAGCAGTACTTC. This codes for CASSLSPVAEQYF.

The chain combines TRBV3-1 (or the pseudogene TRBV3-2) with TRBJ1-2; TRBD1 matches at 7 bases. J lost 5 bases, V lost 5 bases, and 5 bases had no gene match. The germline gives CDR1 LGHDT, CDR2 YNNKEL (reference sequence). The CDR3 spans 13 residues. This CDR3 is CASSSGTAYGYTF. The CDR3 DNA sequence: TGTGCCAGCAGCTCCGGGACAGCTTATGGCTACACCTTC.

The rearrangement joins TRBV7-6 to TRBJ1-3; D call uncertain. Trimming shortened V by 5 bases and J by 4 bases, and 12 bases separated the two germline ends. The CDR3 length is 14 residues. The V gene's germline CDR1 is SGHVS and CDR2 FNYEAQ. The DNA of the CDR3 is TGTGCCAGCAGCCCGGTAGTAGCCGGAAACACCATATATTTT. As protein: CASSPVVAGNTIYF.

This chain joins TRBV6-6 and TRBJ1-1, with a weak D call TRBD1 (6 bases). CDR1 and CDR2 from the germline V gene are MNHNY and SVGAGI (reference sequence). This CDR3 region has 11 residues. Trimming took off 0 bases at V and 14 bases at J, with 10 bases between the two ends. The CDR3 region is CASSYSAGEFF. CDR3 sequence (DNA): TGTGCCAGCAGTTACTCGGCAGGGGAGTTCTTT.

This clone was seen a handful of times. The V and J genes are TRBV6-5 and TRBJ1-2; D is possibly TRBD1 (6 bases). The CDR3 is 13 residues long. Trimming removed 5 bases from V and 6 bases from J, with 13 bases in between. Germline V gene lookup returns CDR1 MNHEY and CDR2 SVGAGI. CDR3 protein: CASSRRGYDGYTF. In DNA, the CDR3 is TGTGCCAGCAGTCGCAGGGGTTACGATGGCTACACCTTC.